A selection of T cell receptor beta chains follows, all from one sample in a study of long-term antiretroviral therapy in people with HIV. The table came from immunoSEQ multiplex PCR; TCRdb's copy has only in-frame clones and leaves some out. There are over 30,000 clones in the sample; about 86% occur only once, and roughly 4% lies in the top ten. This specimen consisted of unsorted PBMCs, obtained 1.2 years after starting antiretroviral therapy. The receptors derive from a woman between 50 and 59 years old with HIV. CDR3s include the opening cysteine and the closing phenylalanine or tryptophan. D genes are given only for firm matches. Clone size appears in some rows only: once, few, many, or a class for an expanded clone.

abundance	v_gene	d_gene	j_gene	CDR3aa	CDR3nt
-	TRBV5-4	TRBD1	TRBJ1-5	CASSLQGGSQPQHF	TGTGCCAGCAGCTTACAGGGGGGAAGTCAGCCCCAGCATTTT
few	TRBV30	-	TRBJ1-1	CAWSDETARGYLAFF	TGTGCCTGGAGTGACGAGACAGCGAGAGGTTATCTTGCTTTCTTT
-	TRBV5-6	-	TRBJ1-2	CASSPDKSYGYTF	TGTGCCAGCAGCCCGGACAAGAGTTATGGCTACACCTTC
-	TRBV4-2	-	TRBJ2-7	CASSQGADYEQYF	TGTGCCAGCAGCCAAGGAGCAGATTACGAGCAGTACTTC
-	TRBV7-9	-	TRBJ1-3	CASSLIAGSGNTIYF	TGTGCCAGCAGCTTAATCGCAGGCTCAGGAAACACCATATATTTT
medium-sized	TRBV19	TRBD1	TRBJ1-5	CASRLAGGSNQPQHF	TGTGCCAGTAGACTGGCAGGGGGTAGCAATCAGCCCCAGCATTTT
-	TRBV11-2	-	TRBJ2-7	CASSSLVGGPSSYEQYF	TGTGCCAGCAGCTCACTAGTCGGGGGCCCCTCTTCCTACGAGCAGTACTTC
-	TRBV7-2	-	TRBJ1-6	CASSLQGKGSPLHF	TGTGCCAGCAGCTTACAGGGAAAGGGCTCACCCCTCCACTTT
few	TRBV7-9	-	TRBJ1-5	CASSLGFNQPQHF	TGTGCCAGCAGCTTGGGCTTCAATCAGCCCCAGCATTTT
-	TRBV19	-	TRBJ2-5	CASSINGETQYF	TGTGCCAGTAGTATTAATGGAGAGACCCAGTACTTC
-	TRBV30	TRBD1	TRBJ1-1	CAWRLEGQGQNTEAFF	TGTGCCTGGAGACTAGAAGGACAGGGGCAGAACACTGAAGCTTTCTTT
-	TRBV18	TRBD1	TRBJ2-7	CASSPDRDRGQEQYF	TGTGCCAGCTCACCAGACCGGGACAGGGGGCAAGAGCAGTACTTC
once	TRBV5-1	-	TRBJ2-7	CASSLPVGESTYEQYF	TGCGCCAGCAGCTTACCCGTTGGGGAGTCGACCTACGAGCAGTACTTC
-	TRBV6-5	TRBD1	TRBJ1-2	CASSGDDRGGYTF	TGTGCCAGCAGTGGCGACGACAGGGGCGGCTACACCTTC
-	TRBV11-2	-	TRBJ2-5	CASSLVGGQETQYF	TGTGCCAGCAGCTTAGTAGGGGGCCAAGAGACCCAGTACTTC
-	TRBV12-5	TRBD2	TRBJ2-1	CASGAGRAGPNEQFF	TGTGCTAGTGGTGCGGGGAGGGCGGGGCCCAATGAGCAGTTCTTC
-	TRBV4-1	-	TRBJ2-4	CASSLGAGLTYPKNIQYF	TGCGCCAGCAGCCTCGGAGCGGGCCTTACCTATCCCAAAAACATTCAGTACTTC
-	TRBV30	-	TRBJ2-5	CAWSVGPNQETQYF	TGTGCCTGGAGTGTAGGGCCCAACCAAGAGACCCAGTACTTC
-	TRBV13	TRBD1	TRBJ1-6	CASQGGGLSPLHF	TGTGCCAGTCAGGGGGGGGGTTTGTCACCCCTCCACTTT
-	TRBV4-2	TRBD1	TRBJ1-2	CASSQGTGGQLSAANYGYTF	TGTGCCAGCAGCCAAGGGACAGGGGGCCAACTTTCCGCGGCTAACTATGGCTACACCTTC
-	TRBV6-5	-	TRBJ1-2	CASSYSGGRNYGYTF	TGTGCCAGCAGTTACTCGGGAGGGAGGAACTATGGCTACACCTTC
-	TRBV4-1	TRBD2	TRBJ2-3	CASSQHSGQITDTQYF	TGCGCCAGCAGCCAACATAGCGGGCAGATCACAGATACGCAGTATTTT
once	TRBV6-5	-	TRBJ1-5	CASSYRENQPQHF	TGTGCCAGCAGTTACAGGGAGAATCAGCCCCAGCATTTT
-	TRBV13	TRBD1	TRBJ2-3	CASSGDREMDTQYF	TGTGCCAGCAGCGGGGACAGGGAGATGGATACGCAGTATTTT
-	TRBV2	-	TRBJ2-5	CASSVDRRETQYF	TGTGCCAGCAGTGTCGACAGGAGGGAGACCCAGTACTTC
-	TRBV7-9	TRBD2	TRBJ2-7	CASSLGEFRGGIYEQYF	TGTGCCAGCAGCTTAGGGGAGTTTCGGGGGGGAATTTACGAGCAGTACTTC
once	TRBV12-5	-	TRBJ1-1	CASVPPRGRRTEAFF	TGTGCTAGTGTCCCCCCCCGGGGCAGACGAACTGAAGCTTTCTTT
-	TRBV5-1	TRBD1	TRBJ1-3	CASSQQGPGNTIYF	TGCGCCAGCAGCCAACAGGGGCCCGGAAACACCATATATTTT
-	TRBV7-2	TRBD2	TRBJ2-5	CASSLWTRETQYF	TGTGCCAGCAGCCTTTGGACTAGAGAGACCCAGTACTTC
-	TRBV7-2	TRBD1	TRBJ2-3	CASSLGTGRGTDTQYF	TGTGCCAGCAGCTTGGGGACAGGGAGGGGCACAGATACGCAGTATTTT
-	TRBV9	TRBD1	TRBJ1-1	CASSVGGGSNTEAFF	TGTGCCAGCAGCGTAGGAGGGGGCTCAAACACTGAAGCTTTCTTT
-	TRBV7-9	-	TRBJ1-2	CASSSGTIGHRYGYTF	TGTGCCAGCAGCTCCGGGACCATAGGACATAGATATGGCTACACCTTC
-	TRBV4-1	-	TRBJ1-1	CASSQGTGLNTEAFF	TGCGCCAGCAGCCAAGGAACAGGCCTGAACACTGAAGCTTTCTTT
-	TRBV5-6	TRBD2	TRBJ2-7	CASSWGTSGGPLRVPEQYF	TGTGCCAGCAGCTGGGGGACTAGCGGGGGTCCACTCCGGGTCCCCGAGCAGTACTTC
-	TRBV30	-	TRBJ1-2	CAWSERAGYTF	TGTGCCTGGAGTGAGCGGGCGGGCTACACCTTC
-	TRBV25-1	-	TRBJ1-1	CASSFQRNTEAFF	TGTGCCAGCAGTTTTCAGAGGAACACTGAAGCTTTCTTT
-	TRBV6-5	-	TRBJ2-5	CASSYRAGKETQYF	TGTGCCAGCAGTTACCGGGCGGGTAAGGAGACCCAGTACTTC
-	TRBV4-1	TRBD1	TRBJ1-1	CASSQDPGQKNTEAFF	TGCGCCAGCAGCCAAGACCCGGGACAGAAAAACACTGAAGCTTTCTTT
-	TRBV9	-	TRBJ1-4	CASSVQDSTNEKLFF	TGTGCCAGCAGCGTACAGGACAGTACTAATGAAAAACTGTTTTTT
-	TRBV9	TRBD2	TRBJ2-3	CASSATSGAADLNTQYF	TGTGCCAGCAGCGCGACTAGCGGGGCTGCGGATTTAAATACGCAGTATTTT
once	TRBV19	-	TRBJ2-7	CASKNSGVSYEQYF	TGTGCCAGTAAAAATTCAGGGGTTTCCTACGAGCAGTACTTC
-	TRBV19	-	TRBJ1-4	CASSGTSTNEKLFF	TGTGCCAGTAGTGGGACATCAACTAATGAAAAACTGTTTTTT